The 7 T cell receptor beta chains presented below share a single source sample, sequenced in a study of cytomegalovirus exposure and HLA in healthy donors (TCRdb year 2017). Libraries were prepared through the immunoSEQ multiplex PCR assay. A mixture of 60 forward primers for TCR Vbeta segments and 13 reverse primers for TCR Jbeta segments was used in the multiplex PCR. In TCRdb, the immuneACCESS table is reduced to in-frame sequences with V and J assigned. These tables do not hold every clone; where another copy was compared, an unresolved V gene accounts for under half, and the others remain unexplained. The sample yields over 90,000 clones; under 65% were counted once. Roughly 3.2% of the sample rests with the top ten. The specimen was PBMCs. The receptor set was obtained from a man aged 60-69 years in good health and CMV-seronegative.

This clone was seen more than once but under ten times. This chain uses TRBV11-3 with TRBJ1-3; the D gene is possibly TRBD1 (6 bases). CDR3 length: 13 residues. In germline, CDR1 is SGHNT, CDR2 YENEEA. V was trimmed by 5 bases and J by 1 base, leaving 6 bases between them. Written as DNA, the CDR3 is TGTGCCAGCAGCACAGGGTCTGGAAACACCATATATTTT. Protein: CASSTGSGNTIYF.

V and J are TRBV7-9 and TRBJ2-7; TRBD1 matches 8 bases. The junction had 6 bases not matched to a gene; V was cut back by 2 bases and J by 9 bases. The CDR3 loop spans 13 amino acids. CDR1 and CDR2 (germline): SEHNR, FQNEAQ (reference sequence). Written as DNA, the CDR3 is TGTGCCAGCAGCTTATCGACAGGGGACGCGCAGTACTTC. This codes for CASSLSTGDAQYF.

This rearrangement joins TRBV5-1 to TRBJ2-7; 14 nucleotides match TRBD2. V lost 4 bases to trimming and J lost 7 bases; unmatched junction nucleotides: 7. CDR3 length: 15 amino acids. CDR1 and CDR2 (germline): SGHRS, YFSETQ. The CDR3 DNA reads as TGCGCCAGCAGCGAAGGGACTAGCGGGAGTCTAGAGCAGTACTTC. The encoded protein is CASSEGTSGSLEQYF.

The chain combines TRBV29-1 with TRBJ1-1; 8 bases are shared with TRBD1. Losses at the gene ends were 8 bases for V and 5 bases for J; bases not matched to a gene: 7. Germline V gene data show CDR1 as SQVTM and CDR2 as ANQGSEA. The CDR3 is made up of 12 amino acids. CDR3 loop: CSSGQAGTEAFF. Written as DNA, the CDR3 is TGCAGCTCGGGACAGGCGGGAACTGAAGCTTTCTTT.

This chain connects TRBV28 to TRBJ2-1; TRBD1 aligns across 7 bases. Per the germline V gene, CDR1 is MDHEN and CDR2 is SYDVKM. There are 16 residues in the CDR3. Trimming at V came to 1 base and at J to 9 bases, leaving 12 bases not matched to a gene. The chain's CDR3 is CASSLYQGQFPSEQFF. CDR3 DNA sequence: TGTGCCAGCAGTTTATACCAGGGACAGTTCCCCAGTGAGCAGTTCTTC.

The chain carries TRBV5-5 and TRBJ2-7, with D maybe TRBD2 (6 bases). Germline CDR1 and CDR2: SGHKS and YYEKEE (reference sequence). The ends were cut back, 6 bases at V and 2 bases at J, with 30 bases in the middle. CDR3 length: 19 residues. The CDR3 DNA is TGTGCCAGCACATTAACCGGACTTTCAGAGAGGAGGGCCACCTACGAGCAGTACTTC. Its protein product is CASTLTGLSERRATYEQYF.

CDR3 protein: CASRTTGYTGELFF. Written as DNA, the CDR3 is TGTGCCAGCAGAACTACAGGTTACACCGGGGAGCTGTTTTTT. The chain combines TRBV27 with TRBJ2-2, with TRBD1 as a possible D gene (5 bases). CDR1 and CDR2 from the germline V gene are MNHEY and SMNVEV (reference sequence). Trimming left V 6 bases short and J 3 bases short, with 11 bases between. The CDR3 consists of 14 residues.